The 32 T cell receptor beta chains in this list originate from one sample, sequenced in a study of shared clonotypes between healthy human individuals. This table comes from immunoSEQ multiplex PCR, and its TCRdb copy is limited to in-frame clones, with some not included. The sample has some 2,100,000 clones; around 93% are singletons. Positively selected for CCR7, the CD45RO-negative cells used as naive CD8 cells excluded terminally differentiated effector memory CD45RA+ cells. The sequencing sample was made of naive CD8+ T cells from PBMCs. The receptors originated from a young man in good health. Some clones in this sample may be carry-over from other donors' samples.

Here the CDR3 reads CASSYGAGNTIYF. In DNA, the CDR3 is TGTGCCAGTAGTTACGGGGCTGGAAACACCATATATTTT. The chain joins TRBV19 to TRBJ1-3; no reliable D call. CDR3 size: 13 residues. From germline, CDR1 is LNHDA and CDR2 SQIVND (reference sequence). V gave up 5 bases and J gave up 2 bases, with 7 bases separating them.

This sequence joins TRBV14 and TRBJ1-2; 8 bases are a match to TRBD1. The CDR3 is 16 amino acids. The germline CDR1 and CDR2 sequences are SGHDN and FVKESK. V lost 4 bases to trimming and J lost 7 bases; unmatched junction nucleotides: 14. The CDR3 sequence: CASSPFKWAGGVGYTF. The CDR3 DNA sequence: TGTGCCAGCAGCCCCTTTAAATGGGCAGGGGGCGTTGGCTACACCTTC.

V usage is TRBV19 and J usage is TRBJ2-7; 7 nucleotides agree with TRBD1. There are 15 residues in the CDR3. Germline loops: CDR1 LNHDA, CDR2 SQIVND (reference sequence). J gave up 2 bases and V 4 bases, and 8 bases lay outside the gene matches. This CDR3 reads CASSTPGTVTYEQYF. CDR3 coding DNA: TGTGCCAGTAGTACCCCCGGGACAGTGACCTACGAGCAGTACTTC.

The V gene is TRBV30, the J gene TRBJ2-7; TRBD1 agrees at 9 bases. Trimming cost V 5 bases and J 5 bases; bases outside gene matches: 7. Germline values: CDR1 GTSNPN, CDR2 SVGIG (reference sequence). CDR3 size: 13 residues. The CDR3 sequence is CAWDPGTGHEQYF. The CDR3, as DNA: TGTGCCTGGGACCCCGGGACAGGGCACGAGCAGTACTTC.

The chain carries TRBV2 and TRBJ2-1; 7 nucleotides align to TRBD1. The CDR3 length is 16 residues. CDR1 is SNHLY and CDR2 is FYNNEI in the germline V gene. V trimming: 6 bases; J trimming: 0 bases; junction bases outside the gene matches: 8. The CDR3 region has the DNA TGTGCCAGCAGGGGGAACAGGGGAAGCTCCTACAATGAGCAGTTCTTC. The encoded protein is CASRGNRGSSYNEQFF. Variable domain in full (rest from reference TRBV2 and TRBJ2-1): EPEVTQTPSHQVTQMGQEVILRCVPISNHLYFYWYRQILGQKVEFLVSFYNNEISEKSEIFDDQFSVERPDGSNFTLKIRSTKLEDSAMYFCASRGNRGSSYNEQFFGPGTRLTVL.

V is TRBV9 and J is TRBJ1-2; D possibly corresponds to TRBD1 (5 bases). CDR3 size: 15 residues. Germline CDR1 and CDR2: SGDLS and YYNGEE. V dropped 4 bases and J dropped 3 bases, with 16 bases sitting between them. The CDR3 region is CASSYDSSGDYGYTF. CDR3 DNA sequence: TGTGCCAGCAGCTATGACTCCTCGGGGGACTATGGCTACACCTTC.

The chain joins TRBV4-1 to TRBJ2-3, with unresolved D. V shed 4 bases and J shed 5 bases, with 10 bases lying between them. Germline V gives CDR1 MGHRA, CDR2 YSYEKL. The CDR3 has 13 amino acids. The DNA for the CDR3 is TGCGCCAGCAGCCCTGTTTCAGGAGATACGCAGTATTTT. Protein sequence: CASSPVSGDTQYF.

This clone has just a few counts. The chain carries TRBV21-1 and TRBJ1-5; the DNA was not used to check the table's D call, TRBD1. TRBV21-1 is a recognized pseudogene. The CDR3 has 16 residues. The CDR3: CASRERTGRAGQPQHF. Written as DNA, the CDR3 is TGTGCCAGCAGGGAGAGGACAGGGAGAGCGGGACAGCCCCAGCATTTT.

This clone was seen just once. The CDR3 nucleotides are TGTGCCAGCAGTTTTGGGTGGTCCTACGAGCAGTACTTC. Translated, it gives CASSFGWSYEQYF. This chain links TRBV27 with TRBJ2-7; D not resolved. Germline lookup yields CDR1 MNHEY and CDR2 SMNVEV (reference sequence). This CDR3 contains 13 residues. The V end lost 3 bases, the J end lost 1 base, and 7 bases lay between the germline ends.

This chain uses TRBV19 with TRBJ1-1; D gene uncertain. V was trimmed by 2 bases and J by 1 base, leaving 8 bases between them. The CDR3 consists of 14 residues. CDR1 LNHDA and CDR2 SQIVND come from the germline V gene (reference sequence). Written as DNA, the CDR3 is TGTGCCAGTAGTATATGGCGGAAGAACACTGAAGCTTTCTTT. Encoded protein: CASSIWRKNTEAFF. Full variable domain (missing parts from reference TRBV19 and TRBJ1-1): DGGITQSPKYLFRKEGQNVTLSCEQNLNHDAMYWYRQDPGQGLRLIYYSQIVNDFQKGDIAEGYSVSREKKESFPLTVTSAQKNPTAFYLCASSIWRKNTEAFFGQGTRLTVV.

The chain uses TRBV6-5 and TRBJ2-7, with a tentative D call TRBD2 (5 bases). This CDR3 region has 15 residues. Germline CDR1 MNHEY, CDR2 SVGAGI. Trimming cost V 2 bases and J 6 bases, with 17 bases left between them. CDR3 in DNA: TGTGCCAGCAGTTACCTTAGCGCCGGGCCTGGCGAGCAGTACTTC. Translated: CASSYLSAGPGEQYF.

The CDR3 reads CASSEGWGNQPQHF. The CDR3 DNA reads TGTGCCAGCAGTGAGGGGTGGGGGAATCAGCCCCAGCATTTT. The chain couples TRBV25-1 to TRBJ1-5; TRBD1 might be the D (5 bases). Trimming stripped 3 bases from V and 4 bases from J, with 10 bases between. Germline CDR1 reads MGHDK; CDR2 reads SYGVNS. CDR3 length: 14 residues.

The CDR3 coding sequence is TGTGCCAGTAGTAGCGTTTGGGATTCCTACAATGAGCAGTTCTTC. The encoded protein is CASSSVWDSYNEQFF. V and J are TRBV19 and TRBJ2-1; D gene uncertain. V lost 4 bases to trimming and J lost 1 base, with 11 bases between them. Germline V gives CDR1 LNHDA, CDR2 SQIVND (reference sequence). The length of the CDR3 is 15 residues.

V is TRBV27 and J is TRBJ1-5, with 8 bases fitting TRBD1. This CDR3 has 14 residues. The V gene end was trimmed by 4 bases and the J gene end by 5 bases; junction bases not matched to a gene: 4. Germline CDR1 and CDR2: MNHEY and SMNVEV (reference sequence). CDR3 residues: CASSWTGPDQPQHF. For the CDR3, the DNA is TGTGCCAGCAGTTGGACAGGGCCCGATCAGCCCCAGCATTTT.

The chain combines TRBV28 with TRBJ1-5; no reliable D call. The CDR3 sequence is 15 residues long. Germline lookup yields CDR1 MDHEN and CDR2 SYDVKM. The germline V and J ends were trimmed by 8 bases and 0 bases, with 14 bases remaining between them. The CDR3 coding sequence is TGTGCCAGCCTAGGTGAGGGATATAGCAATCAGCCCCAGCATTTT. Amino acids: CASLGEGYSNQPQHF.

J is TRBJ2-3 and V is TRBV28; 10 bases are shared with TRBD2. The CDR3 is 15 residues long. The V gene's germline CDR1 is MDHEN and CDR2 SYDVKM. The ends lost 4 bases at V and 2 bases at J; junction bases unmatched: 3. CDR3 sequence (DNA): TGTGCCAGCAGTTGGACTAGCGGATACACAGATACGCAGTATTTT. Its protein is CASSWTSGYTDTQYF.

The genes are TRBV29-1 and TRBJ1-1; TRBD1 agrees at 8 bases. J gave up 0 bases and V 5 bases, and 2 bases lay outside the gene matches. The CDR3 consists of 13 residues. CDR1 is SQVTM, CDR2 ANQGSEA, per germline. This chain's CDR3 is CSVQDRVNTEAFF. The CDR3 DNA sequence: TGCAGCGTTCAGGACAGGGTGAACACTGAAGCTTTCTTT.

The V and J genes are TRBV2 and TRBJ2-2; D not certain. This CDR3 contains 15 residues. CDR1 is SNHLY, CDR2 FYNNEI, per germline. The V gene lost 0 bases and the J gene lost 3 bases, with 8 bases spanning the gap. The CDR3 nucleotides read TGTGCCAGCAGTGAAGCAGGTGAAGACACCGGGGAGCTGTTTTTT. Its protein product is CASSEAGEDTGELFF. Using reference TRBV2 and TRBJ2-2 for the parts outside the CDR3, the full variable domain is EPEVTQTPSHQVTQMGQEVILRCVPISNHLYFYWYRQILGQKVEFLVSFYNNEISEKSEIFDDQFSVERPDGSNFTLKIRSTKLEDSAMYFCASSEAGEDTGELFFGEGSRLTVL.

J is TRBJ1-2 and V is TRBV4-1; D gene ambiguous. Germline V gene sequence: CDR1 MGHRA, CDR2 YSYEKL. The CDR3 has 14 amino acids. V lost 0 bases, J lost 6 bases, and 11 bases lay in between. CDR3 coding DNA: TGCGCCAGCAGCCAAGATGGCGGGTATGATGGCTACACCTTC. Amino acids: CASSQDGGYDGYTF.

The V call is TRBV7-9, the J call TRBJ2-3; no definite D call. V lost 2 bases, J lost 4 bases, and 7 bases lay in between. The CDR3 covers 13 residues. The germline V gene encodes CDR1 SEHNR and CDR2 FQNEAQ (reference sequence). The CDR3 DNA sequence: TGTGCCAGCAGCTTATCTGTCCCAGATACGCAGTATTTT. Translation gives CASSLSVPDTQYF.

The chain uses TRBV29-1 and TRBJ2-5; TRBD2 might be the D (5 bases). The DNA end is a closer match to TRBJ2-7, so the J assignment may be wrong. Per germline, CDR1 SQVTM and CDR2 ANQGSEA. The CDR3 has 12 residues. The CDR3 sequence: CSVVGVVYEQYF. The CDR3, as DNA: TGCAGCGTTGTCGGGGTTGTCTACGAGCAGTACTTC.

This sequence joins TRBV2 and TRBJ2-7; 12 bases are shared with TRBD2. After removal of 10 bases from V and 2 bases from J, the junction contained 6 bases not matched to a gene. CDR1 SNHLY and CDR2 FYNNEI come from the germline V gene. CDR3 size: 14 residues. The CDR3 loop reads CANKLAGGAYEQYF. CDR3 nucleotides: TGTGCCAACAAGCTAGCGGGAGGGGCCTACGAGCAGTACTTC.

V is TRBV12-1 and J is TRBJ2-1; TRBD2, the table's D call, was not compared with the DNA. TRBV12-1 is a recognized pseudogene. This CDR3 contains 16 residues. The DNA of the CDR3 is TGTGCCAGCAGCCATCCTAGCGGGAGAAGTGGCCATGAGCAGTTCTTC. It yields the protein CASSHPSGRSGHEQFF.

About this clone: Other DNA sequences of this sample code for an identical CDR3. The CDR3 sequence is CASSSGLSYEQYF. The CDR3 DNA reads as TGTGCCAGCAGCTCAGGCCTCTCCTACGAGCAGTACTTC. The chain has TRBV9 and TRBJ2-7; D call uncertain. The CDR3 extends over 13 amino acids. Germline lookup yields CDR1 SGDLS and CDR2 YYNGEE. The ends were cut back, 4 bases at V and 0 bases at J, with 8 bases in the middle. The full variable domain, rest sourced from reference TRBV9 and TRBJ2-7, is DSGVTQTPKHLITATGQRVTLRCSPRSGDLSVYWYQQSLDQGLQFLIQYYNGEERAKGNILERFSAQQFPDLHSELNLSSLELGDSALYFCASSSGLSYEQYFGPGTRLTVT.

The chain recombines TRBV29-1 with TRBJ2-1; 13 bases are a match to TRBD2. The germline V gene encodes CDR1 SQVTM and CDR2 ANQGSEA. CDR3 length equals 14 residues. Trimming removed 3 bases from V and 10 bases from J; junction bases left unmatched: 6. CDR3: CSVEGLAGPGEQFF. The CDR3, as DNA: TGCAGCGTTGAGGGACTAGCGGGACCTGGGGAGCAGTTCTTC.

The V and J genes are TRBV5-1 and TRBJ2-7, with 11 bases matching TRBD1. CDR3 length: 14 amino acids. Per germline, CDR1 SGHRS and CDR2 YFSETQ. V shed 4 bases, J shed 7 bases, and the junction held 7 bases outside the gene matches. The CDR3 sequence: CASSLGQGAWEQYF. The CDR3 nucleotides read TGCGCCAGCAGCCTAGGACAGGGGGCTTGGGAGCAGTACTTC.

The CDR3 is CASSPSNSILEETQYF. CDR3 DNA sequence: TGTGCCAGCAGCCCAAGTAATAGCATTCTAGAAGAGACCCAGTACTTC. This chain uses TRBV28 with TRBJ2-5; no clear D gene. The germline V gene has CDR1 MDHEN and CDR2 SYDVKM. Trimming shortened V by 6 bases and J by 3 bases, and 20 bases separated the two germline ends. The CDR3 contains 16 residues.

This clone was observed once. The chain employs TRBV28 and TRBJ2-7, with 7 nucleotides matching TRBD1. With 6 bases clipped from V and 2 bases from J, the junction kept 10 bases outside the gene matches. From germline, CDR1 is MDHEN and CDR2 SYDVKM. The CDR3 extends over 15 amino acids. CDR3 amino acids: CASRRTGARPYEQYF. DNA of the CDR3: TGTGCCAGCAGGCGTACAGGGGCCCGACCCTACGAGCAGTACTTC.

CDR3 sequence: CASSVEASANNEQFF. DNA of the CDR3: TGTGCCAGCAGCGTAGAGGCTAGCGCGAACAATGAGCAGTTCTTC. This rearrangement joins TRBV9 to TRBJ2-1; D possibly corresponds to TRBD2 (6 bases). The germline V gene has CDR1 SGDLS and CDR2 YYNGEE. CDR3 length: 15 amino acids. Trimming shortened V by 0 bases and J by 5 bases, and 12 bases separated the two germline ends.

This chain connects TRBV7-9 to TRBJ2-3, with TRBD1 matching over 7 bases. V was clipped by 5 bases and J by 3 bases; unmatched bases: 11. The CDR3 is 16 residues long. From germline, CDR1 is SEHNR and CDR2 FQNEAQ (reference sequence). CDR3 amino acids: CASSGAQGWSTDTQYF. In nucleotides, the CDR3 is TGTGCCAGCAGCGGGGCACAGGGGTGGTCGACAGATACGCAGTATTTT.

This clone was observed a single time. The J gene is TRBJ2-7, the V gene TRBV7-2; D gene uncertain. V was pared by 1 base and J by 4 bases, with 2 bases between. The CDR3 runs to 11 residues. CDR1 and CDR2 from the germline V gene are SGHTA and FQGNSA. CDR3 sequence (DNA): TGTGCCAGCAGCTTAGATTACGAGCAGTACTTC. It yields the protein CASSLDYEQYF. The full variable domain, its missing parts supplied by reference TRBV7-2 and TRBJ2-7, is GAGVSQSPSNKVTEKGKDVELRCDPISGHTALYWYRQSLGQGLEFLIYFQGNSAPDKSGLPSDRFSAERTGGSVSTLTIQRTQQEDSAVYLCASSLDYEQYFGPGTRLTVT.

A single count supports this clone. CDR3 in amino acids: CASSTLGWDRGYEQYF. The DNA of the CDR3 is TGTGCCAGTAGTACCCTCGGTTGGGACAGGGGTTACGAGCAGTACTTC. V and J are TRBV19 and TRBJ2-7, with 10 bases identical to TRBD1. V shed 4 bases and J 4 bases; nucleotides not matched to a gene: 10. This CDR3 has 16 residues. In germline, CDR1 is LNHDA, CDR2 SQIVND (reference sequence).